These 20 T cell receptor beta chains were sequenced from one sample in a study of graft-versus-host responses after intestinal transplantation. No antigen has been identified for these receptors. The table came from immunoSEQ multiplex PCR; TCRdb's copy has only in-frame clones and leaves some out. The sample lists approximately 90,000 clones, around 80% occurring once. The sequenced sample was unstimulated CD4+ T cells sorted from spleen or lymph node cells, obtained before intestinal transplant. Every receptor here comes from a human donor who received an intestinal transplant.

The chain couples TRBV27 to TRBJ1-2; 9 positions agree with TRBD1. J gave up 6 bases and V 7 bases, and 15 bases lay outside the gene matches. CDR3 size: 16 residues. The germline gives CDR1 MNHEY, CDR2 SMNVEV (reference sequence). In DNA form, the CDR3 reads TGTGCCAGCACCTCGTCCGGGGGACAGGGTTTAAATGGCTACACCTTC. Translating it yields CASTSSGGQGLNGYTF.

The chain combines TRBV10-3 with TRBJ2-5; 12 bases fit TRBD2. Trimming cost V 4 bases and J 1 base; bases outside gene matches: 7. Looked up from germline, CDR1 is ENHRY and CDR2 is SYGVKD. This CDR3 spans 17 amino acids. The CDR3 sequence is CAISASLTSGGQETQYF. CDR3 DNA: TGTGCCATCAGTGCATCCCTGACTAGCGGGGGCCAAGAGACCCAGTACTTC.

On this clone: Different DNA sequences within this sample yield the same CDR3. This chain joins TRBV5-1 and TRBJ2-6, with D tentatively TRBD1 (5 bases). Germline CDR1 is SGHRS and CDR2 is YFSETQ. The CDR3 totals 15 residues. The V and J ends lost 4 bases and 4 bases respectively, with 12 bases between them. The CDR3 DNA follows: TGCGCCAGCAGCCCGCAGGGTTCCGGGGCCAACGTCCTGACTTTC. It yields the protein CASSPQGSGANVLTF.

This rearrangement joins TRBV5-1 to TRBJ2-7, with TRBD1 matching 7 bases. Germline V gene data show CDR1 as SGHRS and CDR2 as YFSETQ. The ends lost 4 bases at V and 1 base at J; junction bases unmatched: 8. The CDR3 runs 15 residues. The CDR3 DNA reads TGCGCCAGCAGCGCACTAACAGGGGCATCCTACGAGCAGTACTTC. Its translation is CASSALTGASYEQYF. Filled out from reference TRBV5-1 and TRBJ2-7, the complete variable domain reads KAGVTQTPRYLIKTRGQQVTLSCSPISGHRSVSWYQQTPGQGLQFLFEYFSETQRNKGNFPGRFSGRQFSNSRSEMNVSTLELGDSALYLCASSALTGASYEQYFGPGTRLTVT.

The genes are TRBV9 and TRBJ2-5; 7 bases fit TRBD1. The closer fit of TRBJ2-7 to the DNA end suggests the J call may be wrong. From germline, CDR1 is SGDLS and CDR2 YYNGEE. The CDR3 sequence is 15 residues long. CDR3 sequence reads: CASSVGDSSAHEQYF. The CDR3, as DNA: TGTGCCAGCAGCGTAGGGGACAGCAGCGCCCACGAGCAGTACTTC.

CDR3 nucleotide sequence: TGTGCCAGCAGGTTGACAGGGTCGGGAGGCTACACCTTC. Its protein product is CASRLTGSGGYTF. The chain combines TRBV27 with TRBJ1-2, with 7 bases aligning to TRBD1. This CDR3 contains 13 residues. CDR1 and CDR2 (germline): MNHEY, SMNVEV (reference sequence). J gave up 8 bases and V 6 bases, and 9 bases lay outside the gene matches.

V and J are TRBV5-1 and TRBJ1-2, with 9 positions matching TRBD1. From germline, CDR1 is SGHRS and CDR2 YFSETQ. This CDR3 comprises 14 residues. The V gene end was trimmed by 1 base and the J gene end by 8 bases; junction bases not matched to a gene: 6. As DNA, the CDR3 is TGCGCCAGCAGCTTGAACACCGGGACAGGGGGCTACACCTTC. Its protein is CASSLNTGTGGYTF.

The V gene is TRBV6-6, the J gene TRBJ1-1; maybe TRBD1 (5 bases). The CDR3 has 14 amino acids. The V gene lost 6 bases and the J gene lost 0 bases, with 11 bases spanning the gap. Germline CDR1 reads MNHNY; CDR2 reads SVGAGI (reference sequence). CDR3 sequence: CASRGGTMNTEAFF. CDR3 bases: TGTGCCAGCAGAGGAGGGACGATGAACACTGAAGCTTTCTTT.

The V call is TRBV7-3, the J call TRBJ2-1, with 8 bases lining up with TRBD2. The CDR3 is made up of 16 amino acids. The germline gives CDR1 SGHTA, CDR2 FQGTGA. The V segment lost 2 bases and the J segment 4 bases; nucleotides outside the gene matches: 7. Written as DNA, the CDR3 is TGTGCCAGCAGCTTAGACAATAGCGGGGCTTACAATGAGCAGTTCTTC. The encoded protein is CASSLDNSGAYNEQFF.

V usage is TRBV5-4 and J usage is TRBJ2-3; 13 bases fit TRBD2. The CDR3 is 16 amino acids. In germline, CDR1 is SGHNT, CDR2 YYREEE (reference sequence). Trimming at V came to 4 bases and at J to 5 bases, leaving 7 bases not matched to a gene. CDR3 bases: TGTGCCAGCAGCCAGACTAGCGGGGGGAGGGGAGATACGCAGTATTTT. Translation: CASSQTSGGRGDTQYF.

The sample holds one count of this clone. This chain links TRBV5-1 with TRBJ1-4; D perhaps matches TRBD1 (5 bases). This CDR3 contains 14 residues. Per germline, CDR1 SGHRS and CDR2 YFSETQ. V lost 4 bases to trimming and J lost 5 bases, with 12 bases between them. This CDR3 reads CASSLDMPNEKLFF. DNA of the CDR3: TGCGCCAGCAGCCTGGACATGCCGAATGAAAAACTGTTTTTT. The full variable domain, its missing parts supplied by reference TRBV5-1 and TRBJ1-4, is KAGVTQTPRYLIKTRGQQVTLSCSPISGHRSVSWYQQTPGQGLQFLFEYFSETQRNKGNFPGRFSGRQFSNSRSEMNVSTLELGDSALYLCASSLDMPNEKLFFGSGTQLSVL.

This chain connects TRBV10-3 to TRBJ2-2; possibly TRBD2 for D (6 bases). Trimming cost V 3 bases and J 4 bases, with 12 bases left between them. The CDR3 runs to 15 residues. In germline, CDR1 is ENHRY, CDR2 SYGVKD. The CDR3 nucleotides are TGTGCCATCAGTGAAGGAGGGAGTCGCACCGGGGAGCTGTTTTTT. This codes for CAISEGGSRTGELFF.

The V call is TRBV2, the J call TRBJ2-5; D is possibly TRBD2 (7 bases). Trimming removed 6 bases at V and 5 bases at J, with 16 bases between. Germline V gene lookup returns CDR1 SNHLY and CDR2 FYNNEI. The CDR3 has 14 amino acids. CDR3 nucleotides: TGTGCCAGCAGACCTTACGGGGGGCCCGAGACCCAGTACTTC. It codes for CASRPYGGPETQYF.

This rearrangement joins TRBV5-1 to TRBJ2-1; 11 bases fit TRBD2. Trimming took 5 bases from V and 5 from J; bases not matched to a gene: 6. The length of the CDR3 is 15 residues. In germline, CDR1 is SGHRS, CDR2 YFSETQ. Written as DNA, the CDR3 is TGCGCCAGCAGTAGCGGGGGGGCGTCGAACAATGAGCAGTTCTTC. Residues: CASSSGGASNNEQFF.

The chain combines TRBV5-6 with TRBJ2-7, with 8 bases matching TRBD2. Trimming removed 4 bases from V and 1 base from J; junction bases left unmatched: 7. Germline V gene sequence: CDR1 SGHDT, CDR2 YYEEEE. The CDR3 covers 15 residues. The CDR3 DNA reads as TGTGCCAGCAGCCCGGACAGCGGGAGTTCCTACGAGCAGTACTTC. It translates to CASSPDSGSSYEQYF.

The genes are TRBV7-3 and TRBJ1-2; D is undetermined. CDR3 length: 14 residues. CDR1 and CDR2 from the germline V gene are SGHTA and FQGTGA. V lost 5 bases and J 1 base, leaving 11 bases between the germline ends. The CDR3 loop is CASSPGGLNYGYTF. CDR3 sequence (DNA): TGTGCCAGCAGCCCGGGAGGGCTTAACTATGGCTACACCTTC.

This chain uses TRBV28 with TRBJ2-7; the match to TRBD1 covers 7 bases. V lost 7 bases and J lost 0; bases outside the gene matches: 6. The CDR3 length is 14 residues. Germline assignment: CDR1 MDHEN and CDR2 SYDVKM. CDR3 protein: CASMRTGRSYEQYF. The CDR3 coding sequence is TGTGCCAGCATGAGGACAGGCCGCTCCTACGAGCAGTACTTC. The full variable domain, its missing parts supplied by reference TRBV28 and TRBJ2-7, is DVKVTQSSRYLVKRTGEKVFLECVQDMDHENMFWYRQDPGLGLRLIYFSYDVKMKEKGDIPEGYSVSREKKERFSLILESASTNQTSMYLCASMRTGRSYEQYFGPGTRLTVT.

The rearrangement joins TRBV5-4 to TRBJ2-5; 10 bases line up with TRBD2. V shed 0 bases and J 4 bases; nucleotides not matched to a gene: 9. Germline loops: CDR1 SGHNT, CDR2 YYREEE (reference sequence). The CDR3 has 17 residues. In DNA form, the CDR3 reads TGTGCCAGCAGCTTGGGGGCTAGCGGGGGCCCCGCAGAGACCCAGTACTTC. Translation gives CASSLGASGGPAETQYF.

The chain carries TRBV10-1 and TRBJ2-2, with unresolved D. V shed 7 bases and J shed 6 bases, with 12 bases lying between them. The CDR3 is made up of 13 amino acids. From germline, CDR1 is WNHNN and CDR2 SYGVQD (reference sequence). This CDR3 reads CASTSAGSGELFF. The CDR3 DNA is TGCGCCAGCACTTCCGCAGGTTCCGGGGAGCTGTTTTTT.

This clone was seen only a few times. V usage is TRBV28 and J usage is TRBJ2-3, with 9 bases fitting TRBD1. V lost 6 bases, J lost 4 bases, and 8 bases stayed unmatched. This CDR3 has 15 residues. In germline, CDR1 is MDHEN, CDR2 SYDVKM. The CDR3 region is CASSPSRQGADTQYF. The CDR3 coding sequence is TGTGCCAGCAGCCCCAGCCGACAGGGGGCAGATACGCAGTATTTT.